These T cell receptor beta chains were read from a single sample in a study of T cell responses to AZD1222 COVID-19 vaccine. Clones were read by immunoSEQ multiplex PCR, and TCRdb kept only the in-frame ones, dropping some. The data hold some 100,000 clones, with less than 90% observed a single time. The sequenced sample was peripheral blood, obtained on day 0 of AZD1222 vaccination. These receptors were collected from an adult in good health. CDR3s include the opening cysteine and the closing phenylalanine or tryptophan. Each record gives: J gene, D gene, V gene, clone size, CDR3 DNA, CDR3 protein. The D gene is left open where the match is weak. Size tells how often a clone was seen (once, few, many) or the class of an expanded clone, and some rows leave it out.

J gene: TRBJ2-5; D gene: NA; V gene: TRBV3-1/TRBV3-2; clone size: few; CDR3 DNA: TGTGCCAGCAGCCAATGGGACTTTCAAGAGACCCAGTACTTC; CDR3 protein: CASSQWDFQETQYF
J gene: TRBJ2-7; D gene: NA; V gene: TRBV4-1; clone size: NA; CDR3 DNA: TGCGCCAGCAGCTACGAGTTTGGTCTAGGGTACTACGAGCAGTACTTC; CDR3 protein: CASSYEFGLGYYEQYF
J gene: TRBJ2-7; D gene: NA; V gene: TRBV7-6; clone size: once; CDR3 DNA: TGTGCCAGCAGCTTCAGAGGGGCCTCCTACGAGCAGTACTTC; CDR3 protein: CASSFRGASYEQYF
J gene: TRBJ2-2; D gene: TRBD2; V gene: TRBV19; clone size: NA; CDR3 DNA: TGTGCCAGTAATCTCGGACTAGCGGGAGTTTACGGGGAGCTGTTTTTT; CDR3 protein: CASNLGLAGVYGELFF
J gene: TRBJ2-1; D gene: TRBD1; V gene: TRBV2; clone size: NA; CDR3 DNA: TGTGCCAGCAGTGTCCGGGACAGGGGGCGGGATGAGCAGTTCTTC; CDR3 protein: CASSVRDRGRDEQFF
J gene: TRBJ1-1; D gene: NA; V gene: TRBV18; clone size: NA; CDR3 DNA: TGTGCCAGCTCACTCACAGAGAACACTGAAGCTTTCTTT; CDR3 protein: CASSLTENTEAFF
J gene: TRBJ1-1; D gene: NA; V gene: TRBV3-1/TRBV3-2; clone size: NA; CDR3 DNA: TGTGCCAGCAGCCCGACTAGGGACACTGAAGCTTTCTTT; CDR3 protein: CASSPTRDTEAFF
J gene: TRBJ1-1; D gene: NA; V gene: TRBV14; clone size: NA; CDR3 DNA: TGTGCCAGCAGCTCCTCTGGGGGCGCGACTGAAGCTTTCTTT; CDR3 protein: CASSSSGGATEAFF
J gene: TRBJ2-5; D gene: NA; V gene: TRBV4-1; clone size: NA; CDR3 DNA: TGCGCCAGCAGCCAAGATTACGGGACAGCGGGCCAAGAGACCCAGTACTTC; CDR3 protein: CASSQDYGTAGQETQYF
J gene: TRBJ1-5; D gene: NA; V gene: TRBV3-1/TRBV3-2; clone size: NA; CDR3 DNA: TGTGCCAGCAGCCAAGGGGTCGGAGGCAATCAGCCCCAGCATTTT; CDR3 protein: CASSQGVGGNQPQHF
J gene: TRBJ1-1; D gene: TRBD1; V gene: TRBV5-1; clone size: NA; CDR3 DNA: TGCGCCAGCAGTTACAGGGGCGGGAACACTGAAGCTTTCTTT; CDR3 protein: CASSYRGGNTEAFF
J gene: TRBJ2-1; D gene: TRBD2; V gene: TRBV5-1; clone size: NA; CDR3 DNA: TGCGCCAGCAGCGCTCTAGCGGGAGGGGGTAGGGAGCAGTTCTTC; CDR3 protein: CASSALAGGGREQFF
J gene: TRBJ1-1; D gene: NA; V gene: TRBV18; clone size: NA; CDR3 DNA: TGTGCCAGCTCACAGAACACCGGGACGGCGAACACTGAAGCTTTCTTT; CDR3 protein: CASSQNTGTANTEAFF
J gene: TRBJ1-1; D gene: NA; V gene: TRBV10-3; clone size: NA; CDR3 DNA: TGTGCCATCAGTGAGGTAGCGACCGGGGCCAACACTGAAGCTTTCTTT; CDR3 protein: CAISEVATGANTEAFF
J gene: TRBJ1-2; D gene: NA; V gene: TRBV5-1; clone size: NA; CDR3 DNA: TGCGCCAGCAGCTTGTCCGGGGGAGCTAACTATGGCTACACCTTC; CDR3 protein: CASSLSGGANYGYTF
J gene: TRBJ2-3; D gene: TRBD2; V gene: TRBV5-1; clone size: NA; CDR3 DNA: TGCGCCAGCAGCTTGCTTACGCGGGGGGCCGGGGATACGCAGTATTTT; CDR3 protein: CASSLLTRGAGDTQYF
J gene: TRBJ1-1; D gene: NA; V gene: TRBV27; clone size: few; CDR3 DNA: TGTGCCAGCAGTCTCGCCCGCAGGGGGAACACTGAAGCTTTCTTT; CDR3 protein: CASSLARRGNTEAFF
J gene: TRBJ1-2; D gene: NA; V gene: TRBV29-1; clone size: once; CDR3 DNA: TGCAGCGTTGAAGATTTTGGACTCTCCAGTCCCCACTATGGCTACACCTTC; CDR3 protein: CSVEDFGLSSPHYGYTF
J gene: TRBJ2-5; D gene: TRBD2; V gene: TRBV2; clone size: NA; CDR3 DNA: TGTGCCAGCAGTGAAGACAGTTTGGGGGGGATCCAGTACTTC; CDR3 protein: CASSEDSLGGIQYF
J gene: TRBJ2-2; D gene: TRBD1; V gene: TRBV7-9; clone size: NA; CDR3 DNA: TGTGCCAGCAGCTTAGGGCTCGGGACAGAGTACACCGGGGAGCTGTTTTTT; CDR3 protein: CASSLGLGTEYTGELFF
J gene: TRBJ1-2; D gene: NA; V gene: TRBV10-3; clone size: NA; CDR3 DNA: TGTGCCACCTCCGACACGGACTATGGCTACACCTTC; CDR3 protein: CATSDTDYGYTF
J gene: TRBJ2-2; D gene: NA; V gene: TRBV10-3; clone size: few; CDR3 DNA: TGTGCCATGGGTGGCGGGACGGCCGGGGAGCTGTTTTTT; CDR3 protein: CAMGGGTAGELFF
J gene: TRBJ2-1; D gene: NA; V gene: TRBV5-1; clone size: NA; CDR3 DNA: TGCGCCAGCAGCTTGGCCGAGGGGGTGAGCTCCTACAATGAGCAGTTCTTC; CDR3 protein: CASSLAEGVSSYNEQFF
J gene: TRBJ2-3; D gene: NA; V gene: TRBV10-3; clone size: NA; CDR3 DNA: TGTGCCATCAGTGAGTCTAGGGCCCGACAGACTAGCACAGATACGCAGTATTTT; CDR3 protein: CAISESRARQTSTDTQYF
J gene: TRBJ1-2; D gene: NA; V gene: TRBV5-6; clone size: NA; CDR3 DNA: TGTGCCAGCAGCTTATTGACCGGGACCGCAGGCTACACCTTC; CDR3 protein: CASSLLTGTAGYTF
J gene: TRBJ1-2; D gene: NA; V gene: TRBV14; clone size: few; CDR3 DNA: TGTGCCAGCAGCCAAGGGGGAGGGGAGGGCGGCTACACCTTC; CDR3 protein: CASSQGGGEGGYTF
J gene: TRBJ2-2; D gene: TRBD1; V gene: TRBV19; clone size: NA; CDR3 DNA: TGTGCCAGTAGTATCTCCGGGACAGTCACCGGGGAGCTGTTTTTT; CDR3 protein: CASSISGTVTGELFF
J gene: TRBJ1-1; D gene: NA; V gene: TRBV28; clone size: few; CDR3 DNA: TGTGCCAGCAGTTTAGCCCCGGCGGGGAACACTGAAGCTTTCTTT; CDR3 protein: CASSLAPAGNTEAFF
J gene: TRBJ1-6; D gene: TRBD1; V gene: TRBV18; clone size: NA; CDR3 DNA: TGTGCCAGCTCAGGCCAGACAGGGGTGAATCGTTCACCCCTCCACTTT; CDR3 protein: CASSGQTGVNRSPLHF
J gene: TRBJ1-2; D gene: NA; V gene: TRBV2; clone size: NA; CDR3 DNA: TGTGCCAGCAATACAGGGCCCTATGGCTACACCTTC; CDR3 protein: CASNTGPYGYTF
J gene: TRBJ1-2; D gene: TRBD1; V gene: TRBV27; clone size: few; CDR3 DNA: TGTGCCAGCAGTTCCTCCGGGACAGTTGCGTTCGGGTATGGCTACACCTTC; CDR3 protein: CASSSSGTVAFGYGYTF
J gene: TRBJ2-3; D gene: NA; V gene: TRBV29-1; clone size: once; CDR3 DNA: TGCAGCGTTCTAGGGGCAACAGATACGCAGTATTTT; CDR3 protein: CSVLGATDTQYF
J gene: TRBJ2-1; D gene: NA; V gene: TRBV7-2; clone size: NA; CDR3 DNA: TGTGCCAGCAGCCCTTACTCTGCCTACAATGAGCAGTTCTTC; CDR3 protein: CASSPYSAYNEQFF
J gene: TRBJ1-5; D gene: TRBD1; V gene: TRBV4-1; clone size: NA; CDR3 DNA: TGCGCCAGCAGCCTTAACGCCCGGACAGGGGAGAGCAATCAGCCCCAGCATTTT; CDR3 protein: CASSLNARTGESNQPQHF
J gene: TRBJ2-7; D gene: NA; V gene: TRBV11-3; clone size: NA; CDR3 DNA: TGTGCCAGCAGCTACGGACACCTCTCCTCCTACGAGCAGTACTTC; CDR3 protein: CASSYGHLSSYEQYF
J gene: TRBJ2-5; D gene: TRBD2; V gene: TRBV3-1/TRBV3-2; clone size: NA; CDR3 DNA: TGTGCCAGCAGCCAAGCGTCGGGGGGATTCCAAGAGACCCAGTACTTC; CDR3 protein: CASSQASGGFQETQYF
J gene: TRBJ1-5; D gene: NA; V gene: TRBV5-6; clone size: NA; CDR3 DNA: TGTGCCAGCAGCATCAGGGGAAGCAATCAGCCCCAGCATTTT; CDR3 protein: CASSIRGSNQPQHF
J gene: TRBJ2-2; D gene: NA; V gene: TRBV5-6; clone size: NA; CDR3 DNA: TGTGCCAGCAGCTTACAGAGCGGGCTTACCGGGGAGCTGTTTTTT; CDR3 protein: CASSLQSGLTGELFF
J gene: TRBJ2-7; D gene: NA; V gene: TRBV5-1; clone size: NA; CDR3 DNA: TGCGCCAGCAGCTTGGAGGTAGCAGCAACCTACGAGCAGTACTTC; CDR3 protein: CASSLEVAATYEQYF
J gene: TRBJ2-1; D gene: TRBD1; V gene: TRBV27; clone size: once; CDR3 DNA: TGTGCCAGCAGTTTCGGGACAGGGAGATCACGCTCCTACAATGAGCAGTTCTTC; CDR3 protein: CASSFGTGRSRSYNEQFF
J gene: TRBJ2-3; D gene: NA; V gene: TRBV7-9; clone size: NA; CDR3 DNA: TGTGCCAGCAGCCTCAGCACAGATACGCAGTATTTT; CDR3 protein: CASSLSTDTQYF
J gene: TRBJ2-6; D gene: NA; V gene: TRBV12-3/TRBV12-4; clone size: NA; CDR3 DNA: TGTGCCACCTGCTTTTGGGGGGCCAACGTCCTGACTTTC; CDR3 protein: CATCFWGANVLTF
J gene: TRBJ1-3; D gene: NA; V gene: TRBV7-9; clone size: NA; CDR3 DNA: TGTGCCAGCAGCACACAGGATGCTGGAAACACCATATATTTT; CDR3 protein: CASSTQDAGNTIYF
J gene: TRBJ1-1; D gene: NA; V gene: TRBV28; clone size: NA; CDR3 DNA: TGTGCCAGCAGTTTATTTACTGAAGCTTTCTTT; CDR3 protein: CASSLFTEAFF
J gene: TRBJ1-2; D gene: NA; V gene: TRBV7-3; clone size: once; CDR3 DNA: TGTGCCAGCAGCCCAAACGGGGGGTCCTATGGCTACACCTTC; CDR3 protein: CASSPNGGSYGYTF
J gene: TRBJ2-1; D gene: NA; V gene: TRBV29-1; clone size: NA; CDR3 DNA: TGCAGCACTTCGACAGGTGAGCAGTTCTTC; CDR3 protein: CSTSTGEQFF